Presented here are 10 T cell receptor beta chains from one specimen sequenced in a study of cytomegalovirus exposure and HLA in healthy donors. It was with 60 Vbeta and 13 Jbeta primers that the PCR ran. Profiling relied on immunoSEQ multiplex PCR, and the TCRdb table lists in-frame clones only, not all of them. The sample lists 130,000 to 150,000 clones, 73% occurring once. The sequencing sample was made of PBMCs. The source is a woman younger than 35 in good health and CMV-seronegative.

The rearrangement joins TRBV5-1 to TRBJ2-5; 10 bases match TRBD1. Germline lookup yields CDR1 SGHRS and CDR2 YFSETQ. This CDR3 is built from 15 residues. J gave up 2 bases and V 4 bases, and 5 bases lay outside the gene matches. The CDR3 protein is CASSRGQGLQETQYF. The CDR3 nucleotides read TGCGCCAGCAGCCGGGGACAGGGGCTTCAAGAGACCCAGTACTTC.

The genes are TRBV6-4 and TRBJ1-1; 7 bases are a match to TRBD1. V dropped 7 bases and J dropped 4; count of bases not matched to a gene: 18. Per the germline V gene, CDR1 is MRHNA and CDR2 is SNTAGT. The CDR3 has 17 amino acids. CDR3 region: CASIRRRDSYRGTEAFF. The CDR3, as DNA: TGTGCCAGCATTCGAAGGCGGGACAGCTATCGTGGCACTGAAGCTTTCTTT.

The gene calls are TRBV6-1 and TRBJ2-3; 16 positions match TRBD2. There are 14 residues in the CDR3. Trimming cost V 3 bases and J 9 bases; bases outside gene matches: 0. Germline-derived CDR1 and CDR2 are MNHNS and SASEGT. CDR3 amino acids: CASSEGLAGGTQYF. Written as DNA, the CDR3 is TGTGCCAGCAGTGAGGGACTAGCGGGGGGGACGCAGTATTTT.

This rearrangement joins TRBV29-1 to TRBJ1-2, with TRBD1 matching 8 bases. This CDR3 comprises 15 residues. Germline V lookup: CDR1 SQVTM, CDR2 ANQGSEA. Germline trimming cut 1 base from V and 3 bases from J; bases unmatched to any gene: 7. The CDR3: CSVEVQGQDYYGYTF. The CDR3 coding sequence is TGCAGCGTTGAAGTCCAGGGACAGGACTACTATGGCTACACCTTC.

The sample holds a few counts of this clone. The chain uses TRBV10-3 and TRBJ2-1, with D perhaps matching TRBD2 (5 bases). The CDR3 sequence is 21 residues long. Trimming left V 2 bases short and J 6 bases short, with 32 bases between. Germline CDR1 reads ENHRY; CDR2 reads SYGVKD. In DNA form, the CDR3 reads TGTGCCATCAGTGAGCCTCGGGGTAAGGGTAGCGTTGAGTGGGTTGCCAATGAGCAGTTCTTC. Translation gives CAISEPRGKGSVEWVANEQFF.

CDR3 coding DNA: TGTGCCAGCAGCTTCGGACAGGGCTCCTACAATGAGCAGTTCTTC. It codes for CASSFGQGSYNEQFF. V and J are TRBV11-2 and TRBJ2-1; TRBD1 aligns across 8 bases. With 3 bases clipped from V and 0 bases from J, the junction kept 1 base outside the gene matches. The CDR3 consists of 15 residues. Per the germline V gene, CDR1 is SGHAT and CDR2 is FQNNGV.

The chain recombines TRBV9 with TRBJ2-3; D perhaps matches TRBD2 (5 bases). CDR1 is SGDLS and CDR2 is YYNGEE in the germline V gene. Between the trimmed V and J ends, which lost 0 bases and 8 bases, there was a span of 13 bases. CDR3 length: 14 amino acids. The DNA for the CDR3 is TGTGCCAGCAGCGTAGGTCCGGCGGCGGGTACGCAGTATTTT. Encoded protein: CASSVGPAAGTQYF.

V is TRBV7-2 and J is TRBJ2-1, with D unclear. This CDR3 contains 14 residues. The V gene's germline CDR1 is SGHTA and CDR2 FQGNSA. V lost 2 bases and J lost 6, with 11 bases in between. The CDR3 is CASSLSPAINEQFF. The DNA of the CDR3 is TGTGCCAGCAGCTTATCCCCAGCGATCAATGAGCAGTTCTTC.

The rearrangement links TRBV4-3 to TRBJ2-7, with D possibly TRBD1 on 6 matching bases. This CDR3 has 15 residues. Germline CDR1 reads LGHNA; CDR2 reads YSLEER. The V gene lost 2 bases and the J gene lost 5 bases, with 16 bases spanning the gap. The CDR3 here is CASSQTQGYVNEQYF. The CDR3 DNA is TGCGCCAGCAGCCAAACTCAGGGGTATGTCAACGAGCAGTACTTC.

The J gene is TRBJ1-3, the V gene TRBV11-3; D gene unclear. Germline CDR1 and CDR2: SGHNT and YENEEA. The CDR3 length is 14 residues. V lost 2 bases to trimming and J lost 4 bases, with 9 bases between them. The CDR3 DNA reads TGTGCCAGCAGCTTACGGGGTTGGGGAAACACCATATATTTT. This encodes CASSLRGWGNTIYF.